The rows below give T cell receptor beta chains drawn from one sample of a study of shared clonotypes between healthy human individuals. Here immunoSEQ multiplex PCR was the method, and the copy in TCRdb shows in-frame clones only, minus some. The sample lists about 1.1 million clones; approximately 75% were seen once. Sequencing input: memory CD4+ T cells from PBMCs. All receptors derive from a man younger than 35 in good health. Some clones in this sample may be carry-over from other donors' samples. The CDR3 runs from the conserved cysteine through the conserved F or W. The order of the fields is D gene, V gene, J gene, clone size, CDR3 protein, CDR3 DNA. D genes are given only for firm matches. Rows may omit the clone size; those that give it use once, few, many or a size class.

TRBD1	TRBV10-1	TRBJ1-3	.	CASSDGQGTYSGNTIYF	TGCGCCAGCAGTGACGGACAGGGCACTTACTCTGGAAACACCATATATTTT
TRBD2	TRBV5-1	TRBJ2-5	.	CASSWTSGLRGETQYF	TGCGCCAGCAGCTGGACTAGCGGCCTCCGGGGAGAGACCCAGTACTTC
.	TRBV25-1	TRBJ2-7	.	CASSDSRRSSYEQYF	TGTGCCAGCAGTGACTCCCGGAGGAGTTCCTACGAGCAGTACTTC
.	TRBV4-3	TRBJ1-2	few	CASSQGRGRGYTF	TGCGCCAGCAGCCAAGGGCGGGGAAGGGGCTACACCTTC
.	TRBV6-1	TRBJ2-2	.	CASSGRPSGAVKTGELFF	TGTGCCAGCAGTGGGCGTCCGTCAGGAGCGGTAAAGACCGGGGAGCTGTTTTTT
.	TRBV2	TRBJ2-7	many	CASSIEVGETNPSRLYEQYF	TGTGCCAGCAGTATTGAGGTGGGAGAGACTAATCCCTCCCGACTCTACGAGCAGTACTTC
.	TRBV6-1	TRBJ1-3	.	CASSEFRGRNTIYF	TGTGCCAGCAGTGAATTTAGGGGACGGAACACCATATATTTT
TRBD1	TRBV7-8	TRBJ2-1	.	CASSLPRDRVVAVYNEQFF	TGTGCCAGCAGCTTACCCCGGGACAGGGTGGTAGCGGTGTACAATGAGCAGTTCTTC
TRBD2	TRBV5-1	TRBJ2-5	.	CASSRGLAGEGETQYF	TGCGCCAGCAGCCGGGGACTAGCGGGAGAAGGAGAGACCCAGTACTTC
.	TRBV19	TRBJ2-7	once	CASSIAGKQYF	TGTGCCAGTAGTATCGCGGGGAAGCAGTACTTC
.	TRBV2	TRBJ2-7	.	CASSVINEQYF	TGTGCCAGCAGTGTAATTAACGAGCAGTACTTC
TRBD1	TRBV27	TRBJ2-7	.	CASSLIRDRVRGHYEQYF	TGTGCCAGCAGTTTAATAAGGGACAGGGTGAGGGGCCACTACGAGCAGTACTTC
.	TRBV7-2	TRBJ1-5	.	CASSLRGGAGQPQHF	TGTGCCAGCAGCTTGCGGGGGGGCGCAGGACAGCCCCAGCATTTT
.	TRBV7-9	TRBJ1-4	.	CASSLDGSDRDEKLFF	TGTGCCAGCAGCTTAGATGGGTCGGATAGGGATGAAAAACTGTTTTTT
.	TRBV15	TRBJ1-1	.	CATSRDPRGGTEAFF	TGTGCCACCAGCAGAGACCCGAGGGGAGGGACTGAAGCTTTCTTT
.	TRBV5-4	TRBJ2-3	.	CASSLAGTDTQYF	TGTGCCAGCAGCTTGGCCGGCACAGATACGCAGTATTTT
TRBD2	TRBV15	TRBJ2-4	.	CATSSPGAGGAKNIQYF	TGTGCCACCAGCAGCCCCGGGGCGGGGGGGGCCAAAAACATTCAGTACTTC